Sequencing of this T cell receptor (beta chain) was carried out in a study of T cells in Graves' hyperthyroidism and ophthalmopathy. RNA transcripts provided the source from which TCR beta CDR3 regions were amplified. When the TCR CDR3 underwent first-round RT-PCR, the HTBI primer set was used. TCRdb re-called the multiplex PCR reads with MiXCR, one entry per CDR3 protein. The sample contains 340,000 or so distinct CDR3 sequences, about 18% of which appear only once. This clonotype was counted at least ten times. Subjects aged 18 to 65 presented with newly diagnosed hyperthyroidism of less than 2 months' duration. Researchers barred patients who had uncontrolled infection, other autoimmune disease, pregnancy or lactation. The material sequenced was blood. The sequence was collected from a woman in her forties or fifties with Graves' hyperthyroidism.

Here the CDR3 reads CASGTNNYEQYF. The CDR3 region has the DNA TGTGCCAGCGGGACCAATAACTACGAGCAGTACTTC. The rearrangement links TRBV30 to TRBJ2-7, with 7 bases matching TRBD2. Germline CDR1 is GTSNPN and CDR2 is SVGIG (reference sequence). With 8 bases clipped from V and 3 bases from J, the junction kept 7 bases outside the gene matches. The length of the CDR3 is 12 residues. The variable domain in full, completed from reference TRBV30 and TRBJ2-7, reads SQTIHQWPATLVQPVGSPLSLECTVEGTSNPNLYWYRQAAGRGLQLLFYSVGIGQISSEVPQNLSASRPQDRQFILSSKKLLLSDSGFYLCASGTNNYEQYFGPGTRLTVT.